This is a list of T cell receptor beta chains from one sample in a study of T cell responses to AZD1222 COVID-19 vaccine. Sequenced by immunoSEQ multiplex PCR; TCRdb stores in-frame clones only, minus some. The sample yields 130,000 or so clones, more than 85% seen once. The specimen comprised peripheral blood, sampled 28 days after the second AZD1222 dose. All receptors derive from an adult who received the AZD1222 COVID-19 vaccine. CDR3s include the opening cysteine and the closing phenylalanine or tryptophan. Fields, in order: J gene, D gene, clone size, V gene, CDR3 DNA, CDR3 protein. D genes are given only for firm matches. The listing skips clone size in some rows; elsewhere it reads once, few, many or a size class.

J gene: TRBJ2-4; D gene: -; clone size: -; V gene: TRBV7-2; CDR3 DNA: TGTGCCAGCAGCTTGTGGGGGAGCGCGGAAAACATTCAGTACTTC; CDR3 protein: CASSLWGSAENIQYF
J gene: TRBJ1-2; D gene: TRBD1; clone size: -; V gene: TRBV5-1; CDR3 DNA: TGCGCCAGCAGCTTCGAACCTTCGACAGGGGTTAACTATGGCTACACCTTC; CDR3 protein: CASSFEPSTGVNYGYTF
J gene: TRBJ1-2; D gene: -; clone size: -; V gene: TRBV19; CDR3 DNA: TGTGCCAGTAGTATAGTTGAAGATCATGGCTACACCTTC; CDR3 protein: CASSIVEDHGYTF
J gene: TRBJ1-4; D gene: -; clone size: -; V gene: TRBV4-1; CDR3 DNA: TGCGCCAGCAGCCAAGAGCTTAATGAAAAACTGTTTTTT; CDR3 protein: CASSQELNEKLFF
J gene: TRBJ1-1; D gene: -; clone size: -; V gene: TRBV7-8; CDR3 DNA: TGTGCCAGCAGCCATTACGGGCGTCAGTTGGACACTGAAGCTTTCTTT; CDR3 protein: CASSHYGRQLDTEAFF
J gene: TRBJ2-1; D gene: -; clone size: -; V gene: TRBV11-3; CDR3 DNA: TGTGCCAGCAGCTTAGGGAACCTCGGGGAGCAGTTCTTC; CDR3 protein: CASSLGNLGEQFF
J gene: TRBJ1-1; D gene: -; clone size: -; V gene: TRBV2; CDR3 DNA: TGTGCCAGCAGTGACCTAGAGAACACTGAAGCTTTCTTT; CDR3 protein: CASSDLENTEAFF
J gene: TRBJ2-3; D gene: -; clone size: -; V gene: TRBV5-1; CDR3 DNA: TGCGCCAGCAGCTTACGGGTTGGAACAGATACGCAGTATTTT; CDR3 protein: CASSLRVGTDTQYF
J gene: TRBJ1-5; D gene: TRBD1; clone size: once; V gene: TRBV19; CDR3 DNA: TGTGCCACCTCGACCGGGACAGGGGGAAATAGCAATCAGCCCCAGCATTTT; CDR3 protein: CATSTGTGGNSNQPQHF
J gene: TRBJ1-6; D gene: -; clone size: -; V gene: TRBV5-1; CDR3 DNA: TGCGCCAGCAGCTTGGTAGTCGGTGGACCTTATAATTCACCCCTCCACTTT; CDR3 protein: CASSLVVGGPYNSPLHF